This T cell receptor (beta chain) originates from a study of OX40 agonist ivuxolimab in advanced cancers. Generated by immunoSEQ multiplex PCR, the TCRdb table keeps only in-frame clones and is missing some. The table includes about 85,000 clones, 65% to 90% detected once. Study-level results: The expanded peripheral T cells' antigen specificity was not determined. There were, on average, more expanded clones in CD8+ T cells than in CD4+.

To note about this clone: Its antigen is as yet unknown.

The starting material was CD4+ or CD8+ T cells sorted from blood, obtained in a trial of the OX40 agonist ivuxolimab. The sequence was collected from an adult with an advanced solid tumor such as melanoma, head and neck, liver or kidney cancer.

The CDR3 DNA reads as TGCGCCAGCAGCTCCGGGGATTCTAAAGCCTACGAGCAGTACTTC. It codes for CASSSGDSKAYEQYF. V is TRBV5-1 and J is TRBJ2-7, with a weak D call TRBD2 (5 bases). CDR3 length: 15 residues. Germline CDR1 reads SGHRS; CDR2 reads YFSETQ. The V end lost 3 bases, the J end lost 2 bases, and 15 bases lay between the germline ends.